One and the same sample provided the 10 T cell receptor beta chains below, sequenced in a study of cytomegalovirus exposure and HLA in healthy donors. The PCR made use of 60 Vbeta and 13 Jbeta primers. The protocol was immunoSEQ multiplex PCR, while the TCRdb copy is restricted to in-frame clones and leaves out a portion. The table shows 100,000 or so clones, with roughly four fifths occurring only once. The sample taken for sequencing was PBMCs. The receptors here all came from a man aged 50-60 years in good health and CMV-seronegative.

The chain links TRBV5-8 to TRBJ1-4, with 7 positions matching TRBD1. The V and J ends lost 6 bases and 3 bases, in that order; junction bases with no gene match: 8. The CDR3 has 15 residues. CDR1 and CDR2 from the germline V gene are SGHTS and YDEGEE. The CDR3 loop is CASIRSGGANEKLFF. CDR3 nucleotide sequence: TGTGCCAGCATCAGATCAGGGGGAGCTAATGAAAAACTGTTTTTT.

This clone has just a few counts. The chain joins TRBV15 to TRBJ2-1, with 11 bases lining up with TRBD2. Germline V gene lookup returns CDR1 LNHNV and CDR2 YYDKDF (reference sequence). V lost 9 bases and J lost 1; bases outside the gene matches: 5. This CDR3 region has 15 residues. CDR3 region: CATTSGSTSYNEQFF. CDR3 in DNA: TGTGCCACAACTAGCGGGAGTACTTCCTACAATGAGCAGTTCTTC.

The chain joins TRBV5-1 to TRBJ2-1; D is perhaps TRBD2 (5 bases). The CDR3 is 15 residues long. Germline loops: CDR1 SGHRS, CDR2 YFSETQ. Between the trimmed V and J ends, which lost 0 bases and 6 bases, there was a span of 13 bases. The CDR3 spells CASSLVVGESNEQFF. The DNA of the CDR3 is TGCGCCAGCAGCTTGGTAGTGGGAGAGAGCAATGAGCAGTTCTTC. Complete variable domain (other parts from reference TRBV5-1 and TRBJ2-1): KAGVTQTPRYLIKTRGQQVTLSCSPISGHRSVSWYQQTPGQGLQFLFEYFSETQRNKGNFPGRFSGRQFSNSRSEMNVSTLELGDSALYLCASSLVVGESNEQFFGPGTRLTVL.

The rearrangement links TRBV9 to TRBJ2-5; 10 bases fit TRBD2. The CDR3 loop spans 13 amino acids. V shed 3 bases, J shed 4 bases, and the junction held 0 bases outside the gene matches. Germline assignment: CDR1 SGDLS and CDR2 YYNGEE. Written as DNA, the CDR3 is TGTGCCAGCAGCGCTAGCGGGAGAGAGACCCAGTACTTC. Translated, it gives CASSASGRETQYF.

The gene calls are TRBV7-2 and TRBJ1-5, with D perhaps matching TRBD1 (5 bases). Germline CDR1 is SGHTA and CDR2 is FQGNSA. Between the trimmed V and J ends, which lost 4 bases and 0 bases, there was a span of 10 bases. The CDR3 has 15 residues. CDR3 loop: CASSSYRNSNQPQHF. The CDR3 DNA is TGTGCCAGCAGCTCCTACAGGAATAGCAATCAGCCCCAGCATTTT.

This clone occurred once. The chain has TRBV27 and TRBJ2-1; 7 nucleotides line up with TRBD2. The CDR3 spans 15 residues. The V gene end was trimmed by 6 bases and the J gene end by 0 bases; junction bases not matched to a gene: 5. In germline, CDR1 is MNHEY, CDR2 SMNVEV (reference sequence). In DNA, the CDR3 is TGTGCCAGCAGGATGGGGACTATCTCCTACAATGAGCAGTTCTTC. This gives the protein CASRMGTISYNEQFF.

The chain combines TRBV4-1 with TRBJ2-2; D is perhaps TRBD1 (5 bases). V was shortened by 0 bases and J by 4 bases, with 15 bases between the two germline ends. The CDR3 length is 17 residues. CDR1 and CDR2 (germline): MGHRA, YSYEKL. The CDR3 sequence is CASSQDYGASSTGELFF. CDR3 coding DNA: TGCGCCAGCAGCCAAGATTATGGGGCTTCAAGCACCGGGGAGCTGTTTTTT.

This clone was recorded once. This chain joins TRBV11-2 and TRBJ2-7; 7 nucleotides agree with TRBD1. Per germline, CDR1 SGHAT and CDR2 FQNNGV. Losses at the gene ends were 1 base for V and 2 bases for J; bases not matched to a gene: 2. There are 14 residues in the CDR3. Written as DNA, the CDR3 is TGTGCCAGCAGCTTAGCCGGACAGGCCTACGAGCAGTACTTC. It translates to CASSLAGQAYEQYF. Drawing the rest from reference TRBV11-2 and TRBJ2-7, the complete variable domain is EAGVAQSPRYKIIEKRQSVAFWCNPISGHATLYWYQQILGQGPKLLIQFQNNGVVDDSQLPKDRFSAERLKGVDSTLKIQPAKLEDSAVYLCASSLAGQAYEQYFGPGTRLTVT.

The chain carries TRBV30 and TRBJ2-4, with D possibly TRBD2 on 5 matching bases. The V gene lost 2 bases and the J gene lost 3 bases, with 5 bases spanning the gap. The CDR3 has 12 amino acids. CDR1 is GTSNPN, CDR2 SVGIG, per germline (reference sequence). CDR3: CAWSRGKNIQYF. The CDR3 nucleotides are TGTGCCTGGAGTCGGGGCAAAAACATTCAGTACTTC.

The V gene is TRBV5-1, the J gene TRBJ2-1; 7 bases map to TRBD1. The V gene's germline CDR1 is SGHRS and CDR2 YFSETQ. V lost 5 bases and J lost 6; bases outside the gene matches: 5. The CDR3 runs to 13 residues. The CDR3 nucleotides read TGCGCCAGCAGAAGGGACAGCGGCAATGAGCAGTTCTTC. Translating it yields CASRRDSGNEQFF. Full variable domain (outside the CDR3, taken from reference TRBV5-1 and TRBJ2-1): KAGVTQTPRYLIKTRGQQVTLSCSPISGHRSVSWYQQTPGQGLQFLFEYFSETQRNKGNFPGRFSGRQFSNSRSEMNVSTLELGDSALYLCASRRDSGNEQFFGPGTRLTVL.